A single T cell receptor (beta chain) is shown here with its context. The entry originates in a study of blood T cell repertoires in COVID-19. Germline trimming cut 8 bases from V and 8 bases from J; bases unmatched to any gene: 16. The germline V gene has CDR1 SEHNR and CDR2 FQNEAQ (reference sequence). This CDR3 comprises 16 residues. Data came from immunoSEQ multiplex PCR; TCRdb stores just in-frame clones and leaves some out. The sample lists about 160,000 clones, around 87% occurring once. The rearrangement uses TRBV7-9 and TRBJ1-4; TRBD1 agrees at 8 bases. The TCR comes from a woman aged 55 to 70 with active or convalescent COVID-19. The sample was peripheral blood. In nucleotides, the CDR3 is TGTGCCAGCGGTCAAACAGGGACAGGAGCCCCAGAAAAACTGTTTTTT. Encoded protein: CASGQTGTGAPEKLFF.